This TCR beta chain was sequenced during a study of T cell changes during pregnancy in multiple sclerosis. The CDR3 sequence is 14 residues long. Germline CDR1 and CDR2: SGHAT and FQNNGV. The V end lost 6 bases, the J end lost 0 bases, and 12 bases lay between the germline ends. Produced via immunoSEQ multiplex PCR; TCRdb's table is partial and in-frame only. Among approximately 57,000 clones listed, 92% were seen once. The chain carries TRBV11-2 and TRBJ2-7; the D gene is possibly TRBD2 (6 bases). The source of this sequence is a female donor with multiple sclerosis, enrolled in a pregnancy study. The source was CD4+ T cells from peripheral blood mononuclear cells, collected in the second trimester of pregnancy. The CDR3 reads CASSPSGFSYEQYF. The CDR3 DNA is TGTGCCAGCAGTCCGAGCGGGTTCTCCTACGAGCAGTACTTC.